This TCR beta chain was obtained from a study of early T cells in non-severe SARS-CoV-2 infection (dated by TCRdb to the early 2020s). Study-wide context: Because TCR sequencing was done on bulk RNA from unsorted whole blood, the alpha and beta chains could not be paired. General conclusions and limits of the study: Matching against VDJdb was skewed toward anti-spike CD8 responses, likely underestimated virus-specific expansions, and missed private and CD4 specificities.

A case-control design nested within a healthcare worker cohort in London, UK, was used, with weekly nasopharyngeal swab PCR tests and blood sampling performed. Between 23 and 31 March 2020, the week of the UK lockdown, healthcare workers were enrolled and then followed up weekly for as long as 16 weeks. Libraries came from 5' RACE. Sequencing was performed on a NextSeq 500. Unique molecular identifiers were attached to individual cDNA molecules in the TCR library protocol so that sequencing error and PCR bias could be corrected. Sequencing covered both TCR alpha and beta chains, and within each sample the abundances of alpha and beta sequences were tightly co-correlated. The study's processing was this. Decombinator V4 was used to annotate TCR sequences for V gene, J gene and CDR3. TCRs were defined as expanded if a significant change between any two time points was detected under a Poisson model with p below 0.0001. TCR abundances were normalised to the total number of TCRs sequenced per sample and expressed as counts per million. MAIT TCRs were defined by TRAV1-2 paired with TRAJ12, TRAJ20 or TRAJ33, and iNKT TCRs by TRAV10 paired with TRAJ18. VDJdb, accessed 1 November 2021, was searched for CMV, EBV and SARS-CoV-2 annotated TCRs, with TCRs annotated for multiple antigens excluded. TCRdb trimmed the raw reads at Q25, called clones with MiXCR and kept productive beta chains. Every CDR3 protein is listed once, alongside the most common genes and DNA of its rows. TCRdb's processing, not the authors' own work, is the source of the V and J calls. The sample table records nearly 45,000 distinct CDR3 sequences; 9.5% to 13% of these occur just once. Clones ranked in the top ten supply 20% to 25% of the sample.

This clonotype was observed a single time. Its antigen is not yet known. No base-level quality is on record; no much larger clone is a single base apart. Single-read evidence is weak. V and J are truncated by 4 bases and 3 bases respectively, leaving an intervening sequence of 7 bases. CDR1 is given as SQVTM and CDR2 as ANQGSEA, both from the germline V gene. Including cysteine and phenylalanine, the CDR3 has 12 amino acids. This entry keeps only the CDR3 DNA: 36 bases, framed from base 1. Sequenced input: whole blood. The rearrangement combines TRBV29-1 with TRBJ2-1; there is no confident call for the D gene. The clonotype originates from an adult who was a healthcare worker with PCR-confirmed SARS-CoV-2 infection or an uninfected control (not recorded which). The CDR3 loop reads CSVAGSYNEQFF. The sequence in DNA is TGCAGCGTTGCAGGCAGCTACAATGAGCAGTTCTTC.